The 27 T cell receptor beta chains presented below share a single source sample, sequenced in a study of human T cells and chemical hapten exposure. Time point in this sample: patch test 2, 6 weeks after DPC sensitization. Treatment specified: therapeutic diphenylcyclopropenone sensitization with weekly scalp DPC. TCRdb re-called the RACE reads with MiXCR, one entry per CDR3 protein. The sample records approximately 82,000 distinct CDR3 sequences, approximately 7% being singletons. Material: whole blood, obtained in connection with sensitization to the hapten diphenylcyclopropenone (DPC). The receptor source for this set is a young woman with alopecia areata. Some clones in this sample may be carry-over from other donors' samples.

This clonotype was recorded at least ten times. The chain links TRBV20-1 to TRBJ1-4; D gene ambiguous. The CDR3 consists of 14 residues. Trimming removed 1 base from V and 0 bases from J, with 6 bases in between. Germline loops: CDR1 DFQATT, CDR2 SNEGSKA (reference sequence). This CDR3 reads CSARVGTTNEKLFF. The CDR3 DNA reads TGCAGTGCTAGAGTGGGGACAACTAATGAAAAACTGTTTTTT.

This clonotype has more than one count but fewer than ten. The chain recombines TRBV7-2 with TRBJ1-1; D call uncertain. The CDR3 spans 14 residues. Germline lookup yields CDR1 SGHTA and CDR2 FQGNSA. V was trimmed by 2 bases and J by 0 bases, leaving 7 bases between them. CDR3 protein: CASSLFGMNTEAFF. The CDR3, as DNA: TGTGCCAGCAGCTTATTCGGGATGAACACTGAAGCTTTCTTT.

A word on this clonotype: One base away lies a much larger clone, so this may be a sequencing read error. In this CDR3 the conserved last residue, phenylalanine or tryptophan, is missing, so a read error is likely. The V call is TRBV7-3, the J call TRBJ2-2; D gene uncertain. The germline CDR1 and CDR2 sequences are SGHTA and FQGTGA. The ends were cut back, 4 bases at V and 5 bases at J, with 8 bases in the middle. The CDR3 spans 13 residues. The CDR3 protein is CASSSPWTGELFY. CDR3 DNA sequence: TGTGCCAGCAGCTCCCCCTGGACCGGGGAGCTGTTTTAT.

The table lists this clonotype with many counts. The rearrangement links TRBV20-1 to TRBJ2-1; 8 bases are shared with TRBD2. CDR3 length: 13 residues. Trimming cost V 6 bases and J 5 bases; bases outside gene matches: 6. The germline CDR1 and CDR2 sequences are DFQATT and SNEGSKA (reference sequence). The CDR3 DNA sequence: TGCAGTGCGAGCGGGGGACAAGACAATGAGCAGTTCTTC. This translates into CSASGGQDNEQFF.

This rearrangement joins TRBV5-5 to TRBJ1-5, with D possibly matching TRBD1 (6 bases). The CDR3 has 16 amino acids. CDR1 SGHKS and CDR2 YYEKEE come from the germline V gene (reference sequence). V was trimmed by 0 bases and J by 3 bases, leaving 13 bases between them. Here the CDR3 reads CASSLVAGEFNQPQHF. CDR3 in DNA: TGTGCCAGCAGCTTGGTCGCAGGGGAATTCAATCAGCCCCAGCATTTT. Full variable domain (outside the CDR3, taken from reference TRBV5-5 and TRBJ1-5): DAGVTQSPTHLIKTRGQQVTLRCSPISGHKSVSWYQQVLGQGPQFIFQYYEKEERGRGNFPDRFSARQFPNYSSELNVNALLLGDSALYLCASSLVAGEFNQPQHFGDGTRLSIL.

This clonotype was observed many times. The DNA for the CDR3 is TGCGCCAGCAGCTTAAGCGGGGGACTCGAGGGAGAGACCCAGTACTTC. It is translated as CASSLSGGLEGETQYF. This sequence joins TRBV5-1 and TRBJ2-5; 8 bases fit TRBD2. The trim removed 2 bases at V and 4 bases at J, leaving 10 bases unmatched. The CDR3 length is 16 residues. CDR1 is SGHRS, CDR2 YFSETQ, per germline.

This clonotype was seen many times. The V gene is TRBV27, the J gene TRBJ2-7, with 10 bases that match TRBD2. The CDR3 runs to 14 residues. CDR1 is MNHEY, CDR2 SMNVEV, per germline (reference sequence). Trimming removed 5 bases from V and 2 bases from J; junction bases left unmatched: 3. The CDR3 loop reads CASSLLAGAYEQYF. In nucleotides, the CDR3 is TGTGCCAGCAGTCTGCTAGCGGGGGCCTACGAGCAGTACTTC.

This clonotype occurred a few times. V and J are TRBV10-3 and TRBJ1-1; a weak D match, TRBD1 (5 bases). The CDR3 sequence is 12 residues long. Germline assignment: CDR1 ENHRY and CDR2 SYGVKD. V shed 8 bases and J shed 1 base, with 8 bases lying between them. The CDR3 sequence is CAIHGQNTEAFF. CDR3 DNA sequence: TGTGCCATCCACGGACAGAACACTGAAGCTTTCTTT.

This clonotype came up many times. CDR3 in amino acids: CAISEPSSTVPNYGYTF. Written as DNA, the CDR3 is TGTGCCATCAGTGAGCCCTCATCGACCGTCCCAAACTATGGCTACACCTTC. This sequence joins TRBV10-3 and TRBJ1-2; D is undetermined. V was cut by 2 bases and J by 2 bases, with 18 bases left in between. CDR1 is ENHRY, CDR2 SYGVKD, per germline. This CDR3 is 17 amino acids long.

The chain recombines TRBV30 with TRBJ1-1; D is unclear. V lost 0 bases and J 7 bases, leaving 15 bases between the germline ends. Germline values: CDR1 GTSNPN, CDR2 SVGIG (reference sequence). The CDR3 extends over 14 amino acids. CDR3 loop: CAWSVGREAVEAFF. For the CDR3, the DNA is TGTGCCTGGAGTGTTGGCAGAGAAGCTGTTGAAGCTTTCTTT.

This clonotype was found many times. The chain combines TRBV12-3 or TRBV12-4 with TRBJ1-2; TRBD1 might be the D (5 bases). CDR3 length: 14 amino acids. V dropped 3 bases and J dropped 2 bases, with 10 bases sitting between them. CDR3 nucleotides: TGTGCCAGCAGTTTTGCAGGGTGGAACTATGGCTACACCTTC. As protein: CASSFAGWNYGYTF.

This clonotype was detected only a few times. The rearrangement links TRBV6-2 or TRBV6-3 to TRBJ1-2, with D uncertain. The V end lost 0 bases, the J end lost 1 base, and 12 bases lay between the germline ends. CDR1 MNHEY and CDR2 SVGEGT come from the germline V gene. The CDR3 has 16 amino acids. CDR3 in DNA: TGTGCCAGCAGTTACTCGATGAACGGATATAACTATGGCTACACCTTC. Translating gives CASSYSMNGYNYGYTF.

This clonotype was recorded at least ten times. This sequence joins TRBV6-1 and TRBJ2-4; 8 bases fit TRBD2. This CDR3 comprises 17 residues. CDR1 is MNHNS, CDR2 SASEGT, per germline. V lost 6 bases, J lost 0 bases, and 10 bases stayed unmatched. Here the CDR3 DNA reads TGTGCCAGCAGGGACTATACTAGCGGACTAGCCAAAAACATTCAGTACTTC. Translating it yields CASRDYTSGLAKNIQYF.

In its sample, this clonotype was seen many times. The J gene is TRBJ2-3, the V gene TRBV4-2; D possibly corresponds to TRBD2 (6 bases). The V end was cut by 1 base, the J end by 5 bases, with 13 bases between. The CDR3 runs 15 residues. From germline, CDR1 is LGHNA and CDR2 YNFKEQ. CDR3 sequence reads: CASSQVGGSRDTQYF. The DNA for the CDR3 is TGTGCCAGCAGCCAAGTTGGAGGGAGTAGAGATACGCAGTATTTT.

This clonotype was detected many times. The V gene is TRBV20-1, the J gene TRBJ2-3; 13 nucleotides match TRBD2. The CDR3 is 13 amino acids. V was pared by 5 bases and J by 6 bases, with 2 bases of the junction left unmatched. CDR1 and CDR2 (germline): DFQATT, SNEGSKA (reference sequence). CDR3 region: CSAGTSGADTQYF. The DNA of the CDR3 is TGCAGTGCTGGGACTAGCGGGGCGGATACGCAGTATTTT.

Turning to this clonotype: Being one base from a much bigger clone, this may be a read error. This chain uses TRBV5-1 with TRBJ2-5; D might be TRBD1 or TRBD2, each matching 6 bases. Germline V gene sequence: CDR1 SGHRS, CDR2 YFSETQ. Trimming took 5 bases from V and 0 from J, leaving 17 bases between them. This CDR3 contains 16 residues. The CDR3 loop reads CASRYLVGGYQETQYF. The CDR3 region has the DNA TGCGCCAGCAGATACCTAGTGGGGGGCTACCAAGAGACCCAGTACTTC.

There are many counts of this clonotype. This chain joins TRBV20-1 and TRBJ2-2; possible D gene TRBD2, 5 bases. Germline lookup yields CDR1 DFQATT and CDR2 SNEGSKA (reference sequence). Trimming stripped 6 bases from V and 0 bases from J, with 8 bases between. CDR3 length equals 13 residues. The CDR3 sequence: CSAGGPNTGELFF. The CDR3 coding sequence is TGCAGTGCCGGAGGTCCGAACACCGGGGAGCTGTTTTTT.

This clonotype occurred many times. The chain carries TRBV29-1 and TRBJ2-5; D is ambiguous. Per the germline V gene, CDR1 is SQVTM and CDR2 is ANQGSEA. The ends were cut back, 2 bases at V and 1 base at J, with 8 bases in the middle. The CDR3 length is 13 residues. CDR3 residues: CSVEPRPQETQYF. The DNA for the CDR3 is TGCAGCGTTGAACCCAGACCCCAAGAGACCCAGTACTTC. The variable domain in full, with the rest retrieved from reference TRBV29-1 and TRBJ2-5, is SAVISQKPSRDICQRGTSLTIQCQVDSQVTMMFWYRQQPGQSLTLIATANQGSEATYESGFVIDKFPISRPNLTFSTLTVSNMSPEDSSIYLCSVEPRPQETQYFGPGTRLLVL.

This clonotype came up many times. This CDR3 reads CASSSRQGADTQYF. The CDR3 coding sequence is TGCGCCAGCAGCAGTAGACAGGGGGCAGATACGCAGTATTTT. V usage is TRBV5-1 and J usage is TRBJ2-3; the match to TRBD1 covers 9 bases. V lost 4 bases and J lost 4; bases outside the gene matches: 4. Germline CDR1 and CDR2: SGHRS and YFSETQ. CDR3 length: 14 residues.

This clonotype appeared many times. The genes are TRBV20-1 and TRBJ1-1, with D tentatively TRBD1 (6 bases). Germline assignment: CDR1 DFQATT and CDR2 SNEGSKA (reference sequence). CDR3 length: 12 residues. V was clipped by 5 bases and J by 4 bases, with 11 bases between them. The DNA of the CDR3 is TGCAGTGCTCAGGGGAGCACCACTGAAGCTTTCTTT. Translation: CSAQGSTTEAFF.

This clonotype was seen many times. The chain couples TRBV2 to TRBJ1-1; possible D gene TRBD1, 5 bases. The CDR3 is made up of 14 amino acids. Germline CDR1 reads SNHLY; CDR2 reads FYNNEI. V was clipped by 7 bases and J by 1 base, with 13 bases between them. The CDR3 nucleotides read TGTGCCAGCAACGTGGGGGGGTGGAACACTGAAGCTTTCTTT. Its translation: CASNVGGWNTEAFF. Full variable domain (outside the CDR3, taken from reference TRBV2 and TRBJ1-1): EPEVTQTPSHQVTQMGQEVILRCVPISNHLYFYWYRQILGQKVEFLVSFYNNEISEKSEIFDDQFSVERPDGSNFTLKIRSTKLEDSAMYFCASNVGGWNTEAFFGQGTRLTVV.

This clonotype was seen repeatedly, ten times or more. The rearrangement links TRBV7-2 to TRBJ2-3; 8 bases match TRBD2. The CDR3 spans 15 residues. In germline, CDR1 is SGHTA, CDR2 FQGNSA. The V segment lost 0 bases and the J segment 3 bases; nucleotides outside the gene matches: 2. The CDR3 sequence: CASSLAGLATDTQYF. DNA for the CDR3: TGTGCCAGCAGCTTAGCTGGACTAGCAACAGATACGCAGTATTTT.

This clonotype has only a few counts. The V and J genes are TRBV29-1 and TRBJ1-1; D not resolved. The CDR3 runs to 14 residues. Germline lookup yields CDR1 SQVTM and CDR2 ANQGSEA. V lost 0 bases, J lost 4 bases, and 12 bases lay in between. For the CDR3, the DNA is TGCAGCGTTGAAGATTTAGCCGGGGTCACTGAAGCTTTCTTT. Translating it yields CSVEDLAGVTEAFF. The whole variable domain, filled in from reference TRBV29-1 and TRBJ1-1, reads SAVISQKPSRDICQRGTSLTIQCQVDSQVTMMFWYRQQPGQSLTLIATANQGSEATYESGFVIDKFPISRPNLTFSTLTVSNMSPEDSSIYLCSVEDLAGVTEAFFGQGTRLTVV.

This clonotype was observed at least ten times. V and J are TRBV3-1 and TRBJ1-2; 11 bases align to TRBD1. The CDR3 runs 18 residues. Germline V gives CDR1 LGHDT, CDR2 YNNKEL (reference sequence). The junction had 10 bases not matched to a gene; V was cut back by 0 bases and J by 4 bases. The CDR3 DNA reads as TGTGCCAGCAGCCAAGATTGGAGGACAGGGGGCGTTCTCTATGGCTACACCTTC. This gives the protein CASSQDWRTGGVLYGYTF.

This clonotype was counted at least ten times. The J gene is TRBJ1-2, the V gene TRBV30, with 9 bases matching TRBD1. This CDR3 contains 14 residues. Trimming removed 5 bases from V and 6 bases from J; junction bases left unmatched: 10. Germline V gives CDR1 GTSNPN, CDR2 SVGIG (reference sequence). This CDR3 is CAWGTGGRVDGYTF. CDR3 sequence (DNA): TGTGCCTGGGGAACAGGGGGCCGGGTGGATGGCTACACCTTC. Complete variable domain (other parts from reference TRBV30 and TRBJ1-2): SQTIHQWPATLVQPVGSPLSLECTVEGTSNPNLYWYRQAAGRGLQLLFYSVGIGQISSEVPQNLSASRPQDRQFILSSKKLLLSDSGFYLCAWGTGGRVDGYTFGSGTRLTVV.

On this clonotype itself: Being one base from a much bigger clone, this may be a read error. The chain recombines TRBV6-5 with TRBJ1-4, with TRBD1 as a possible D gene (5 bases). Per germline, CDR1 MNHEY and CDR2 SVGAGI. The CDR3 contains 14 residues. Trimming took 6 bases from V and 5 from J, leaving 13 bases between them. For the CDR3, the DNA is TGTGCCAGCAGCCGACAGAGATCAAATGAAAAACTGTTTTTT. It yields the protein CASSRQRSNEKLFF.

This clonotype was recorded at least ten times. V is TRBV6-5 and J is TRBJ1-2; no definite D call. CDR1 and CDR2 (germline): MNHEY, SVGAGI. V was cut by 5 bases and J by 4 bases, with 11 bases left in between. There are 13 residues in the CDR3. In nucleotides, the CDR3 is TGTGCCAGCAGTCCCAACCGCATCTATGGCTACACCTTC. Encoded protein: CASSPNRIYGYTF.